This entry lists 18 T cell receptor beta chains sequenced from one sample in a study of T cell repertoires in cytomegalovirus infection. TCRdb ran MiXCR on the reads and lists one entry per CDR3 protein. The sample gives some 150,000 distinct CDR3 sequences, 23% of which show up once; 9.5% to 13% is in the top ten. The sequencing sample was made of PBMCs. The receptor set was obtained from a human donor in good health (CMV status not recorded). Some clones in this sample may be carry-over from other donors' samples.

This clonotype was seen repeatedly, ten times or more. The J gene is TRBJ2-3, the V gene TRBV7-2; D might be TRBD1 or TRBD2, each matching 6 bases. The CDR3 has 13 amino acids. Germline lookup yields CDR1 SGHTA and CDR2 FQGNSA. V dropped 8 bases and J dropped 6 bases, with 15 bases sitting between them. The CDR3 sequence: CASGPGAGDTQYF. CDR3 DNA sequence: TGTGCCAGCGGTCCGGGGGCAGGGGATACGCAGTATTTT.

Only a few counts were recorded for this clonotype. This chain uses TRBV12-3 or TRBV12-4 with TRBJ1-3, with D unclear. The length of the CDR3 is 13 residues. Trimming stripped 7 bases from V and 5 bases from J, with 12 bases between. The CDR3 sequence is CASIVRGRNTIYF. CDR3 nucleotide sequence: TGTGCCAGCATTGTTCGGGGTCGAAACACCATATATTTT.

This clonotype has more than one count but fewer than ten. This chain connects TRBV20-1 to TRBJ2-7; 12 nucleotides agree with TRBD2. CDR1 DFQATT and CDR2 SNEGSKA come from the germline V gene (reference sequence). This CDR3 contains 14 residues. V lost 6 bases, J lost 6 bases, and 9 bases stayed unmatched. This CDR3 reads CSAEWLAGGPEQYF. DNA for the CDR3: TGCAGTGCGGAGTGGCTAGCGGGGGGGCCCGAGCAGTACTTC.

V is TRBV6-5 and J is TRBJ1-4; D is undetermined. CDR1 is MNHEY, CDR2 SVGAGI, per germline. The CDR3 runs to 15 residues. The V gene lost 0 bases and the J gene lost 0 bases, with 5 bases spanning the gap. Here the CDR3 DNA reads TGTGCCAGCAGTTACTCGAAAGCAACTAATGAAAAACTGTTTTTT. Its translation is CASSYSKATNEKLFF.

As regards this clonotype: With a much larger clone just one base away, this may be a read error. The chain joins TRBV7-2 to TRBJ2-5, with no clear D. Germline CDR1 reads SGHTA; CDR2 reads FQGNSA. Trimming took 1 base from V and 2 from J, leaving 14 bases between them. This CDR3 spans 16 amino acids. The CDR3 sequence: CASSLVGEQLQETQYF. CDR3 nucleotide sequence: TGTGCCAGCAGCTTAGTTGGAGAACAGCTACAAGAGACCCAGTACTTC.

The chain carries TRBV12-3 or TRBV12-4 and TRBJ2-1; possible D gene TRBD1, 5 bases. This CDR3 is 12 amino acids long. Deletions cut 8 bases from V and 6 bases from J, with 11 bases between. Here the CDR3 reads CASCSRGNEQFF. In DNA, the CDR3 is TGTGCCAGCTGTTCTAGGGGCAATGAGCAGTTCTTC.

This rearrangement joins TRBV9 to TRBJ1-2, with D unresolved. This CDR3 is 11 amino acids long. Germline CDR1 SGDLS, CDR2 YYNGEE. Trimming removed 6 bases at V and 8 bases at J, with 11 bases between. The CDR3 protein is CASKEGEGYTF. The DNA of the CDR3 is TGTGCCAGCAAAGAAGGAGAAGGCTACACCTTC.

The chain joins TRBV7-2 to TRBJ1-3; TRBD1 might be the D (5 bases). The ends were cut back, 2 bases at V and 0 bases at J, with 11 bases in the middle. This CDR3 region has 16 residues. The germline V gene has CDR1 SGHTA and CDR2 FQGNSA. The CDR3 coding sequence is TGTGCCAGCAGCTTAACAGGCCCAAGCTCTGGAAACACCATATATTTT. Its protein is CASSLTGPSSGNTIYF.

This clonotype was found many times. The junction differs from germline at one of its ends, possibly a read error. This chain joins TRBV7-7 and TRBJ2-3; no clear D gene. The CDR3 length is 14 residues. Germline values: CDR1 SSHAT, CDR2 FNYEAQ (reference sequence). CDR3 coding DNA: TGTGCTAGCAGCTTAGATTCCAGCACAGATACGCAGTATTTT. Amino acids: CASSLDSSTDTQYF.

This clonotype was counted at least ten times. V gene TRBV7-9 combines with J gene TRBJ2-7; D may be TRBD1 or TRBD2 (5 bases each). The V and J ends lost 5 bases and 4 bases respectively, with 12 bases between them. Germline CDR1 SEHNR, CDR2 FQNEAQ (reference sequence). The CDR3 covers 13 residues. CDR3 in amino acids: CASSEGPQYEQYF. The CDR3 DNA reads as TGTGCCAGCAGCGAGGGACCGCAGTACGAGCAGTACTTC.

The gene calls are TRBV6-2 or TRBV6-3 and TRBJ1-5; tentatively, D is TRBD1 (6 bases). V was shortened by 7 bases and J by 3 bases, with 16 bases between the two germline ends. From germline, CDR1 is MNHEY and CDR2 SVGEGT. The length of the CDR3 is 15 residues. CDR3 loop: CASTNLDRYNQPQHF. The CDR3 coding sequence is TGTGCCAGCACTAACCTCGACAGGTACAATCAGCCCCAGCATTTT.

This clonotype was seen a handful of times. This chain links TRBV19 with TRBJ2-3; D is possibly TRBD2 (6 bases). The V end was cut by 3 bases, the J end by 4 bases, with 14 bases between. CDR3 length: 15 amino acids. In germline, CDR1 is LNHDA, CDR2 SQIVND (reference sequence). As DNA, the CDR3 is TGTGCCAGTAGTATGCCGGGGAGGTACGCAGATACGCAGTATTTT. It translates to CASSMPGRYADTQYF.

This sequence joins TRBV28 and TRBJ2-5; D gene ambiguous. The V and J ends lost 8 bases and 2 bases respectively, with 9 bases between them. The V gene's germline CDR1 is MDHEN and CDR2 SYDVKM. This CDR3 region has 12 residues. CDR3 sequence (DNA): TGTGCCAGCTCGGGCAGTCAAGAGACCCAGTACTTC. Translating gives CASSGSQETQYF.

This clonotype has more than one count but fewer than ten. This chain connects TRBV12-3 or TRBV12-4 to TRBJ2-2; no definite D call. The CDR3 consists of 18 residues. V lost 7 bases and J 1 base, leaving 22 bases between the germline ends. CDR3 region: CASKGRANTRGNTGELFF. The DNA of the CDR3 is TGTGCCAGCAAAGGAAGGGCGAACACCCGAGGGAACACCGGGGAGCTGTTTTTT.

This clonotype was seen many times. The V gene is TRBV28, the J gene TRBJ1-5; D is perhaps TRBD1 (5 bases). V was clipped by 2 bases and J by 0 bases, with 14 bases between them. CDR3 size: 17 residues. Germline V gene sequence: CDR1 MDHEN, CDR2 SYDVKM. The chain's CDR3 is CASSLGGVQYSNQPQHF. The CDR3, as DNA: TGTGCCAGCAGTTTAGGGGGGGTCCAGTATAGCAATCAGCCCCAGCATTTT.

This clonotype was seen more than once but under ten times. The CDR3 bases are TGTGCCAGCAGCGCGGACGGAAACTATGGCTACACCTTC. Protein sequence: CASSADGNYGYTF. This chain links TRBV9 with TRBJ1-2, with D unresolved. CDR3 length: 13 amino acids. V was trimmed by 3 bases and J by 2 bases, leaving 8 bases between them. Germline CDR1 SGDLS, CDR2 YYNGEE. The full variable domain, rest sourced from reference TRBV9 and TRBJ1-2, is DSGVTQTPKHLITATGQRVTLRCSPRSGDLSVYWYQQSLDQGLQFLIQYYNGEERAKGNILERFSAQQFPDLHSELNLSSLELGDSALYFCASSADGNYGYTFGSGTRLTVV.

The chain joins TRBV5-6 to TRBJ1-3; D is unclear. From germline, CDR1 is SGHDT and CDR2 YYEEEE. Trimming shortened V by 4 bases and J by 1 base, and 12 bases separated the two germline ends. The CDR3 loop spans 15 amino acids. In DNA, the CDR3 is TGTGCCAGCAGCATAACTGGCAGATCTGGAAACACCATATATTTT. Translation: CASSITGRSGNTIYF.

This clonotype was counted only a few times. The chain recombines TRBV11-2 with TRBJ2-3, with a possible D match to TRBD1 (6 bases). The CDR3 runs 15 residues. Germline CDR1 reads SGHAT; CDR2 reads FQNNGV. Trimming removed 5 bases at V and 2 bases at J, with 14 bases between. CDR3 sequence reads: CASSAYRAPTDTQYF. In DNA, the CDR3 is TGTGCCAGCAGCGCTTACAGGGCCCCCACAGATACGCAGTATTTT.